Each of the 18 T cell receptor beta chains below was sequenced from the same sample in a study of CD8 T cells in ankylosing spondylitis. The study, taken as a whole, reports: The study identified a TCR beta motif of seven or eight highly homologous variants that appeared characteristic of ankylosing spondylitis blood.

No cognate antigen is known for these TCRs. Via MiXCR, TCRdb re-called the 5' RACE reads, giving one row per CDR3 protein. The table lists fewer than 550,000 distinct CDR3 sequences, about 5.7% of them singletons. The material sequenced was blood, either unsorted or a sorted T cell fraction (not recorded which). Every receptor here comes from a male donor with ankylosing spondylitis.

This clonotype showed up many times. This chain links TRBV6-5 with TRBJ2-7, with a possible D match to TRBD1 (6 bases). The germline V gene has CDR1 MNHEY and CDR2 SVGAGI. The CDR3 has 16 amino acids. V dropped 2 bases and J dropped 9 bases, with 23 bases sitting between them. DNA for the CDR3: TGTGCCAGCAGTTACGGGAGTGGCCAGGGGAGAAACAGGCAGTACTTC. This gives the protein CASSYGSGQGRNRQYF.

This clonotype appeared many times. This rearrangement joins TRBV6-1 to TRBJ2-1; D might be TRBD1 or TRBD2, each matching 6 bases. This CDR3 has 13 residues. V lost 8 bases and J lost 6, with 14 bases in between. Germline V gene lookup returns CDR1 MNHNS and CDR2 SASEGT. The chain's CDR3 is CASDGGRVNEQFF. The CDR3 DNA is TGTGCCAGCGATGGGGGGCGAGTCAATGAGCAGTTCTTC.

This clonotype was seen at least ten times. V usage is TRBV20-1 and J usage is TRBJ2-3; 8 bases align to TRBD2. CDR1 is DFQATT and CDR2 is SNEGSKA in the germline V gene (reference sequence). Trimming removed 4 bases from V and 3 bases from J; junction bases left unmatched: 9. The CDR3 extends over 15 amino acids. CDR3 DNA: TGCAGTGCTACTCCACAAGCGGGAGTGACAGATACGCAGTATTTT. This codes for CSATPQAGVTDTQYF.

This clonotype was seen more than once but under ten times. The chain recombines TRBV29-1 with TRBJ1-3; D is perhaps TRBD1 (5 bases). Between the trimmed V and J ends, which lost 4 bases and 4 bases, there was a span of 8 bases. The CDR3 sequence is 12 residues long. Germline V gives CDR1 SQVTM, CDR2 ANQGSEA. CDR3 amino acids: CSVGGNGNTIYF. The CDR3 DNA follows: TGCAGCGTTGGGGGGAACGGAAACACCATATATTTT.

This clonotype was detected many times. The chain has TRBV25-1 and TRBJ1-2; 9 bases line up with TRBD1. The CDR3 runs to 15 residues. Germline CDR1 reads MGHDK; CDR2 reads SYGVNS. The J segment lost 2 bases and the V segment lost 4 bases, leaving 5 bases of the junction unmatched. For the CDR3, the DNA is TGTGCCAGCAGTGCCTCCGGGACAGGGAACTATGGCTACACCTTC. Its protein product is CASSASGTGNYGYTF.

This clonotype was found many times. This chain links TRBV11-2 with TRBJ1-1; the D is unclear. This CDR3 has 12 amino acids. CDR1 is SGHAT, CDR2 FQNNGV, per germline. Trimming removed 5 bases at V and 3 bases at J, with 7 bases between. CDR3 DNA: TGTGCCAGCAGCCACGGTTACACTGAAGCTTTCTTT. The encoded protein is CASSHGYTEAFF. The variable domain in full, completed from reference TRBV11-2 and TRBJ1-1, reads EAGVAQSPRYKIIEKRQSVAFWCNPISGHATLYWYQQILGQGPKLLIQFQNNGVVDDSQLPKDRFSAERLKGVDSTLKIQPAKLEDSAVYLCASSHGYTEAFFGQGTRLTVV.

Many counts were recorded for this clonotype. The CDR3 DNA reads TGCAGTGCTAGAGATCGACGGACAGCGCAAGAGACCCAGTACTTC. Amino acid sequence: CSARDRRTAQETQYF. The rearrangement uses TRBV20-1 and TRBJ2-5, with D perhaps TRBD1 (6 bases). This CDR3 has 15 amino acids. Per germline, CDR1 DFQATT and CDR2 SNEGSKA (reference sequence). V was shortened by 0 bases and J by 2 bases, with 13 bases between the two germline ends.

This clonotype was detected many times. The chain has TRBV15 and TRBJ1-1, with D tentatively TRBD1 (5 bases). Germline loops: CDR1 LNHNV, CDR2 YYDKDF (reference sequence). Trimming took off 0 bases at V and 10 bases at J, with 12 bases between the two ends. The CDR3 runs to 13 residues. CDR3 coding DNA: TGTGCCACCAGCAGAGATGGGGGGGAGAGAGCTTTCTTT. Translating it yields CATSRDGGERAFF.

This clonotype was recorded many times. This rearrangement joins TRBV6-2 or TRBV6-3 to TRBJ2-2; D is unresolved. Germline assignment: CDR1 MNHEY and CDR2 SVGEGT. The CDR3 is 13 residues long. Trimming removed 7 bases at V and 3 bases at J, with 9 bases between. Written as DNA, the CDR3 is TGTGCCAGCACACAAGAAGACACCGGGGAGCTGTTTTTT. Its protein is CASTQEDTGELFF.

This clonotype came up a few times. In DNA form, the CDR3 reads TGTGCCAGCAGCTACGGGGACGGGGGGAATGGCTACACCTTC. This codes for CASSYGDGGNGYTF. The chain employs TRBV6-5 and TRBJ1-2, with D perhaps TRBD1 (5 bases). Trimming took 6 bases from V and 6 from J, leaving 17 bases between them. The CDR3 is made up of 14 amino acids. Germline V gene sequence: CDR1 MNHEY, CDR2 SVGAGI.

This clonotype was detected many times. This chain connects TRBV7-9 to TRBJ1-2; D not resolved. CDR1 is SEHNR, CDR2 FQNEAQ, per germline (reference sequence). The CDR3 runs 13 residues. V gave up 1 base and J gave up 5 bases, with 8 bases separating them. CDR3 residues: CASSLVVDYGYTF. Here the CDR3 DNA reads TGTGCCAGCAGCTTAGTGGTCGATTATGGCTACACCTTC.

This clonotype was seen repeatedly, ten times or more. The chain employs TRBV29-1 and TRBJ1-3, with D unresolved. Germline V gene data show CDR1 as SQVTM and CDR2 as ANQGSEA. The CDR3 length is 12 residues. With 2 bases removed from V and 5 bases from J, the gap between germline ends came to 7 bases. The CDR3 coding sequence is TGCAGCGTTGAAATACAGAGAAACACCATATATTTT. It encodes CSVEIQRNTIYF.

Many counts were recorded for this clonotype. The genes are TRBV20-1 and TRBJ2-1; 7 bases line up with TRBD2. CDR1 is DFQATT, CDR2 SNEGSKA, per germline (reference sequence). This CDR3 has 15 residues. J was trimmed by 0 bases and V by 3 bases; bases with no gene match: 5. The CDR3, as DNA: TGCAGTGCTAGGCCAGCGGGGAGCTCCTACAATGAGCAGTTCTTC. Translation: CSARPAGSSYNEQFF.

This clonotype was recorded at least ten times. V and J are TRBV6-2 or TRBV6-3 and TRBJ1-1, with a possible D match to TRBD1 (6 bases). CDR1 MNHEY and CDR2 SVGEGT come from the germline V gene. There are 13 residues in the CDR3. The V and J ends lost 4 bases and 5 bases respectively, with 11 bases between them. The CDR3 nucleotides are TGTGCCAGCAGTTCTACAGGGACAACTGAAGCTTTCTTT. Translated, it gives CASSSTGTTEAFF.

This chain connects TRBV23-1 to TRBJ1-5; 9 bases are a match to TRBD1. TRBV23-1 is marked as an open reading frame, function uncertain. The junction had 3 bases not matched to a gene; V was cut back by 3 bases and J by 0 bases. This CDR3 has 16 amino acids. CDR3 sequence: CASSHWTGDSNQPQHF. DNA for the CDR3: TGCGCCAGCAGTCATTGGACAGGGGATAGCAATCAGCCCCAGCATTTT.

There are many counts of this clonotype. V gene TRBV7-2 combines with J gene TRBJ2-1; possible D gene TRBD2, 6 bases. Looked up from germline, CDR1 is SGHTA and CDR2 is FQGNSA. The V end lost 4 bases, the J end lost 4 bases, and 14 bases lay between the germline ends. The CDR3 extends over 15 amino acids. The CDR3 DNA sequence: TGTGCCAGCAGCTCGGGGAGGTGGTCGTACAATGAGCAGTTCTTC. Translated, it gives CASSSGRWSYNEQFF.

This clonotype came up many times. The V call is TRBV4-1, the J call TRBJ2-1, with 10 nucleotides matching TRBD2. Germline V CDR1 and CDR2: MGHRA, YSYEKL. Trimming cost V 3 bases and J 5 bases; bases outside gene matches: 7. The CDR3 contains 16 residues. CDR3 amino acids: CASSHPAGGLDNEQFF. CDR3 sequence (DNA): TGCGCCAGCAGCCACCCAGCGGGAGGGCTAGACAATGAGCAGTTCTTC.

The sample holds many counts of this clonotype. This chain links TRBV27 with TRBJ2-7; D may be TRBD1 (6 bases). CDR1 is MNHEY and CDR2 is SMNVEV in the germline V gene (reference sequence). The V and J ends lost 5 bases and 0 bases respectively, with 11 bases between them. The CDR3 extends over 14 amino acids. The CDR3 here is CASSPPQGSYEQYF. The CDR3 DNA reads TGTGCCAGCAGTCCTCCACAGGGCTCCTACGAGCAGTACTTC.